Each of the 20 T cell receptor beta chains below was sequenced from the same sample in a study of blood T cell repertoires in COVID-19. Profiling relied on immunoSEQ multiplex PCR, and the TCRdb table lists in-frame clones only, not all of them. The data contain fewer than 350,000 clones, about 86% of them singletons. What was sequenced was PBMCs or T cells enriched from blood (not recorded which). The source of these receptors is a woman between 35 and 50 years old with acute COVID-19.

The chain couples TRBV7-9 to TRBJ1-3, with 8 bases that match TRBD1. J gave up 4 bases and V 5 bases, and 7 bases lay outside the gene matches. Germline V lookup: CDR1 SEHNR, CDR2 FQNEAQ (reference sequence). CDR3 length equals 15 residues. The CDR3 loop is CASSLDRGWGNTIYF. The DNA for the CDR3 is TGTGCCAGCAGCCTTGACAGGGGATGGGGAAACACCATATATTTT.

The chain couples TRBV18 to TRBJ2-1; 7 bases are a match to TRBD2. CDR1 KGHSH and CDR2 LQKENI come from the germline V gene. After removal of 4 bases from V and 6 bases from J, the junction contained 9 bases not matched to a gene. The CDR3 runs to 15 residues. CDR3 region: CASSRSGTSANEQFF. The CDR3 DNA reads as TGTGCCAGCTCACGATCCGGCACTAGCGCCAATGAGCAGTTCTTC.

The chain carries TRBV6-5 and TRBJ1-1, with D unclear. The V and J ends lost 4 bases and 6 bases respectively, with 6 bases between them. Germline V gene sequence: CDR1 MNHEY, CDR2 SVGAGI. This CDR3 contains 11 residues. The CDR3 bases are TGTGCCAGCAGTTTCCCCGCTGAAGCTTTCTTT. Translated, it gives CASSFPAEAFF.

V is TRBV19 and J is TRBJ2-1; TRBD1 aligns across 7 bases. With V trimmed by 3 bases and J by 2 bases, 13 bases remained unmatched. The germline gives CDR1 LNHDA, CDR2 SQIVND (reference sequence). The CDR3 is made up of 18 amino acids. CDR3 nucleotide sequence: TGTGCCAGTAGTATTGAACCCGACAGGGAGTATCCCTACAATGAGCAGTTCTTC. Protein sequence: CASSIEPDREYPYNEQFF.

The V call is TRBV5-4, the J call TRBJ2-1; 7 nucleotides align to TRBD2. The CDR3 contains 17 residues. The V segment lost 5 bases and the J segment 4 bases; nucleotides outside the gene matches: 15. Germline CDR1 is SGHNT and CDR2 is YYREEE (reference sequence). For the CDR3, the DNA is TGTGCCAGCAGAAATGGGGGGGGAGGGGCCCTATACAATGAGCAGTTCTTC. It translates to CASRNGGGGALYNEQFF.

The V call is TRBV7-8, the J call TRBJ2-2, with D possibly being TRBD1 (5 bases). The CDR3 is 18 residues long. With 2 bases removed from V and 2 bases from J, the gap between germline ends came to 18 bases. Per germline, CDR1 SGHVS and CDR2 FQNEAQ. The CDR3 DNA is TGTGCCAGCAGCTTAATTCCCCGAGGACACATAAACACCGGGGAGCTGTTTTTT. Translation gives CASSLIPRGHINTGELFF.

This sequence joins TRBV5-1 and TRBJ1-5, with D tentatively TRBD1 (5 bases). This CDR3 spans 16 amino acids. In germline, CDR1 is SGHRS, CDR2 YFSETQ. With 0 bases removed from V and 2 bases from J, the gap between germline ends came to 12 bases. DNA of the CDR3: TGCGCCAGCAGCTTGGATGGCGGGGGTGGCAATCAGCCCCAGCATTTT. This encodes CASSLDGGGGNQPQHF.

This clone was picked up one time. The chain has TRBV19 and TRBJ2-7; D is possibly TRBD2 (5 bases). V dropped 0 bases and J dropped 12 bases, with 9 bases sitting between them. The CDR3 contains 11 residues. Germline CDR1 and CDR2: LNHDA and SQIVND (reference sequence). CDR3 residues: CASSIDGNTYF. The CDR3 nucleotides are TGTGCCAGTAGTATAGACGGGAATACGTACTTC.

The chain combines TRBV7-9 with TRBJ1-1; D gene uncertain. Trimming left V 1 base short and J 4 bases short, with 13 bases between. Per germline, CDR1 SEHNR and CDR2 FQNEAQ (reference sequence). This CDR3 contains 15 residues. DNA for the CDR3: TGTGCCAGCAGCTTAGATGGTGCGGCAAGCACTGAAGCTTTCTTT. This sequence encodes CASSLDGAASTEAFF.

V gene TRBV6-5 combines with J gene TRBJ1-4; perhaps TRBD1 as D (5 bases). Germline V gene data show CDR1 as MNHEY and CDR2 as SVGAGI. Trimming took off 6 bases at V and 4 bases at J, with 15 bases between the two ends. CDR3 size: 15 residues. The CDR3 DNA reads TGTGCCAGCAGCGGACACCGTGATTATAATGAAAAACTGTTTTTT. It translates to CASSGHRDYNEKLFF.

The J gene is TRBJ2-7, the V gene TRBV28; D is possibly TRBD2 (5 bases). V was shortened by 7 bases and J by 2 bases, with 15 bases between the two germline ends. The germline CDR1 and CDR2 sequences are MDHEN and SYDVKM. The CDR3 is 14 residues long. The CDR3 reads CASTTRDPPYEQYF. CDR3 coding DNA: TGTGCCAGCACCACCCGGGATCCCCCCTACGAGCAGTACTTC.

This chain uses TRBV2 with TRBJ2-2; 8 positions agree with TRBD1. This CDR3 spans 13 amino acids. Germline assignment: CDR1 SNHLY and CDR2 FYNNEI. V was pared by 8 bases and J by 6 bases, with 5 bases of the junction left unmatched. The CDR3 loop reads CASLQGGPGELFF. CDR3 coding DNA: TGTGCCAGCTTACAGGGGGGACCCGGGGAGCTGTTTTTT. The full variable domain, completed using reference TRBV2 and TRBJ2-2, is EPEVTQTPSHQVTQMGQEVILRCVPISNHLYFYWYRQILGQKVEFLVSFYNNEISEKSEIFDDQFSVERPDGSNFTLKIRSTKLEDSAMYFCASLQGGPGELFFGEGSRLTVL.

This chain connects TRBV11-3 to TRBJ2-5; 11 nucleotides agree with TRBD2. This CDR3 region has 15 residues. Germline CDR1 reads SGHNT; CDR2 reads YENEEA. V gave up 4 bases and J gave up 4 bases; unmatched junction bases: 5. CDR3 sequence reads: CASSSGLAGGETQYF. The CDR3 DNA reads as TGTGCCAGCAGCTCGGGTCTAGCGGGAGGAGAGACCCAGTACTTC.

The chain carries TRBV19 and TRBJ1-4; TRBD1 matches 7 bases. CDR1 and CDR2 from the germline V gene are LNHDA and SQIVND (reference sequence). This CDR3 has 14 amino acids. Trimming took 5 bases from V and 6 from J; bases not matched to a gene: 6. The CDR3 loop reads CASSRHRGDEKLFF. The CDR3 DNA reads as TGTGCCAGTAGTCGTCACAGGGGCGATGAAAAACTGTTTTTT.

V usage is TRBV18 and J usage is TRBJ2-3, with 8 bases identical to TRBD1. This CDR3 comprises 18 residues. Germline V gene data show CDR1 as KGHSH and CDR2 as LQKENI. V lost 3 bases and J lost 0; bases outside the gene matches: 11. CDR3: CASSPFFGTGVSTDTQYF. CDR3 sequence (DNA): TGTGCCAGCTCACCCTTTTTCGGGACAGGAGTTAGCACAGATACGCAGTATTTT. The full variable domain, rest sourced from reference TRBV18 and TRBJ2-3, is NAGVMQNPRHLVRRRGQEARLRCSPMKGHSHVYWYRQLPEEGLKFMVYLQKENIIDESGMPKERFSAEFPKEGPSILRIQQVVRGDSAAYFCASSPFFGTGVSTDTQYFGPGTRLTVL.

The chain is built from TRBV15 and TRBJ1-5, with TRBD1 matching over 9 bases. With 1 base clipped from V and 4 bases from J, the junction kept 2 bases outside the gene matches. The CDR3 is 15 amino acids. Looked up from germline, CDR1 is LNHNV and CDR2 is YYDKDF (reference sequence). The CDR3: CATSRGQGGNQPQHF. The CDR3 DNA sequence: TGTGCCACCAGCAGAGGACAGGGGGGTAATCAGCCCCAGCATTTT.

CDR3 residues: CASSESGDGTVMNTEAFF. In DNA form, the CDR3 reads TGTGCCAGCAGTGAAAGCGGTGATGGGACTGTAATGAACACTGAAGCTTTCTTT. The genes are TRBV2 and TRBJ1-1, with D possibly being TRBD1 (5 bases). The length of the CDR3 is 18 residues. Trimming removed 2 bases at V and 0 bases at J, with 19 bases between. Germline-derived CDR1 and CDR2 are SNHLY and FYNNEI.

This clone was seen only once. This chain links TRBV12-3 or TRBV12-4 with TRBJ1-2; TRBD1 agrees at 8 bases. This CDR3 has 12 amino acids. Losses at the gene ends were 7 bases for V and 7 bases for J; bases not matched to a gene: 5. The CDR3 nucleotides are TGTGCCAGCAAGGTACAGGGGGGTGGCTACACCTTC. Amino acids: CASKVQGGGYTF.

The chain is built from TRBV13 and TRBJ1-3; 7 bases fit TRBD1. Per germline, CDR1 PRHDT and CDR2 FYEKMQ (reference sequence). V trimming: 1 base; J trimming: 2 bases; junction bases outside the gene matches: 2. The CDR3 extends over 15 amino acids. CDR3 sequence: CASSLVRGAGNTIYF. CDR3 in DNA: TGTGCCAGCAGCTTAGTCAGGGGGGCTGGAAACACCATATATTTT.

The rearrangement links TRBV27 to TRBJ2-7; TRBD2 matches 13 bases. Germline assignment: CDR1 MNHEY and CDR2 SMNVEV (reference sequence). The CDR3 runs 16 residues. The V and J ends lost 3 bases and 2 bases, in that order; junction bases with no gene match: 4. Here the CDR3 reads CASSFTTSGGAYEQYF. The CDR3, as DNA: TGTGCCAGCAGTTTCACCACTAGCGGGGGGGCCTACGAGCAGTACTTC.